Described below is a single T cell receptor (beta chain) sequence and its context. The target antigen is unknown. 5'RACE template switching with UMIs generated TCR beta cDNA. Each CDR3 protein gets one entry in TCRdb, which reprocessed the 5' RACE reads and gives no DNA. The table lists about 260,000 distinct CDR3 sequences. This sample was taken from a study of T cells expressing NK-cell markers. General observations from the study: Several of the donors carried dominant NKG2C+ clonotypes that took up roughly 1.0-8% of their CD8+ T cells.

This TCR came from a woman aged 18 to 75 in good health. What was sequenced was blood T cells: a sorted CD56 or NKG2C T cell subset, CD4+ or CD8+ T cells, or bulk PBMC T cells (not recorded which).

CDR3 protein: CASSYSGPGQGVYEQYF. The V gene is TRBV6-5, the J gene TRBJ2-7; TCRdb outputs TRBD1, but without DNA this stays unchecked. This CDR3 has 17 amino acids. Per the germline V gene, CDR1 is MNHEY and CDR2 is SVGAGI.